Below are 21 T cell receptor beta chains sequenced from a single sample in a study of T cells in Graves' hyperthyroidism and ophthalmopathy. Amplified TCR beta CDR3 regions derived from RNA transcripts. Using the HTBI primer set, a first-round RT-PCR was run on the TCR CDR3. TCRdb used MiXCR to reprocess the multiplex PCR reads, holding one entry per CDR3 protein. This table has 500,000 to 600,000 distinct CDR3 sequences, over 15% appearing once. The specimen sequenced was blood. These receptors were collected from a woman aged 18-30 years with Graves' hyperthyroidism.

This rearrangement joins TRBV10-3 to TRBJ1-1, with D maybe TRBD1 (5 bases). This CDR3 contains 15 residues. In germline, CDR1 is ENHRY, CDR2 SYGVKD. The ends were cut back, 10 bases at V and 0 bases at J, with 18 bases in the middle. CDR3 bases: TGTGCCACTCTCACCGAGGGACGGATGAACACTGAAGCTTTCTTT. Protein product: CATLTEGRMNTEAFF.

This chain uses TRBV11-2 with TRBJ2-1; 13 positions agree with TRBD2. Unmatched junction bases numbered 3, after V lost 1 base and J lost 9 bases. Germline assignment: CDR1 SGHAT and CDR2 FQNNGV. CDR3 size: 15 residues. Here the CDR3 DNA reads TGTGCCAGCAGCTTAGGGACTAGCGGGAGTCCTGAGCAGTTCTTC. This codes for CASSLGTSGSPEQFF.

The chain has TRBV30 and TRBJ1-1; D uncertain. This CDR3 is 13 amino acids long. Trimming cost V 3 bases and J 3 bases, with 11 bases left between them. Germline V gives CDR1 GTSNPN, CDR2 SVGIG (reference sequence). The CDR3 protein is CAWRPRSDTEAFF. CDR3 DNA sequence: TGTGCCTGGAGGCCACGGAGTGACACTGAAGCTTTCTTT.

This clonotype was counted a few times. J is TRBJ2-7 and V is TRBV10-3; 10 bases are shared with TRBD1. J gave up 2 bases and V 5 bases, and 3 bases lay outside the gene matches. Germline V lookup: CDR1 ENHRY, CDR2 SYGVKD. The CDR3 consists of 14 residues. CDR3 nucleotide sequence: TGTGCCATCAGTCCGGACAGGGGGACCTACGAGCAGTACTTC. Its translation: CAISPDRGTYEQYF.

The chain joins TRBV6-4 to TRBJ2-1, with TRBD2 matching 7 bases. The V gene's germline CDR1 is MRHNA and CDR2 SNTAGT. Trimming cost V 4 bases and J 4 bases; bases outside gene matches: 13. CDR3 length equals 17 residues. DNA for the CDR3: TGTGCCAGCAGTGCGTTTCGGGGGGTAGGGTCTTACAATGAGCAGTTCTTC. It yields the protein CASSAFRGVGSYNEQFF.

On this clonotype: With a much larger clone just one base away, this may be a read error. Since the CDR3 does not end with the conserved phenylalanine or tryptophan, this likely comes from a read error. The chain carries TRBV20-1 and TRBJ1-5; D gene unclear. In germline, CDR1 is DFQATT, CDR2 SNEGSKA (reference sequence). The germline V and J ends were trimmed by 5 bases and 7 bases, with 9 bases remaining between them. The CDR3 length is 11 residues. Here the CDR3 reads CSAGPPQPQHL. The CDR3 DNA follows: TGCAGTGCTGGACCGCCCCAGCCCCAGCATCTT.

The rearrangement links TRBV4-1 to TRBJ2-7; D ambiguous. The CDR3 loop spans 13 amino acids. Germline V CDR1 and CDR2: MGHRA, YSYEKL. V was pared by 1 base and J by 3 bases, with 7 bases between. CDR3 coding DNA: TGCGCCAGCAGCCAAGTCCGATTCTACGAGCAGTACTTC. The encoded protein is CASSQVRFYEQYF.

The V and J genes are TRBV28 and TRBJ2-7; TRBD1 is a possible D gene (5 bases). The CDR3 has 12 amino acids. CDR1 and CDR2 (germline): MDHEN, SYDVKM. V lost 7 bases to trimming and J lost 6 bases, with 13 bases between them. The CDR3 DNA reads TGTGCCAGCAATGTCAGGGCCCTCGAGCAGTACTTC. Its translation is CASNVRALEQYF. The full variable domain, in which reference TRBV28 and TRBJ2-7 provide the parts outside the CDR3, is DVKVTQSSRYLVKRTGEKVFLECVQDMDHENMFWYRQDPGLGLRLIYFSYDVKMKEKGDIPEGYSVSREKKERFSLILESASTNQTSMYLCASNVRALEQYFGPGTRLTVT.

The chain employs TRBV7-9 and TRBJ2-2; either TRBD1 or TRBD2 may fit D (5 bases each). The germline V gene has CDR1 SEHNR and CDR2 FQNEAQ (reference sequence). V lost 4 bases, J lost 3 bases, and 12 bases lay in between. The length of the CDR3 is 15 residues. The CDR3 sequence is CASSSPGPHTGELFF. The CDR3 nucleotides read TGTGCCAGCAGCTCCCCGGGACCACACACCGGGGAGCTGTTTTTT. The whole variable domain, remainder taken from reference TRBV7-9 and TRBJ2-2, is DTGVSQNPRHKITKRGQNVTFRCDPISEHNRLYWYRQTLGQGPEFLTYFQNEAQLEKSRLLSDRFSAERPKGSFSTLEIQRTEQGDSAMYLCASSSPGPHTGELFFGEGSRLTVL.

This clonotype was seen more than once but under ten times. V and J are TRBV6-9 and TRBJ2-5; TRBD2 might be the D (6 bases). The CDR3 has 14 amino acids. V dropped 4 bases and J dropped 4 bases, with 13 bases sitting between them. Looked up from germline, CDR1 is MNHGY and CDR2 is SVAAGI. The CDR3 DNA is TGTGCCAGCAGTTCCGGATGGGGAGGAGAGACCCAGTACTTC. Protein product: CASSSGWGGETQYF.

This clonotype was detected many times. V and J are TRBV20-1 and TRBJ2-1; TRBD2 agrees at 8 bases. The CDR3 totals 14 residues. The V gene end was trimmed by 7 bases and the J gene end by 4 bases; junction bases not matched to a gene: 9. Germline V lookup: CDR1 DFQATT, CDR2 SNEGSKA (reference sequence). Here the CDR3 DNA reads TGCAGTGTAGCGGGACTAGGAGAATACAATGAGCAGTTCTTC. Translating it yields CSVAGLGEYNEQFF.

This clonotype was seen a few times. The CDR3 protein is CSARAVTASGNTIYF. Written as DNA, the CDR3 is TGCAGTGCTAGAGCTGTGACAGCTTCTGGAAACACCATATATTTT. This chain joins TRBV20-1 and TRBJ1-3; the D gene is possibly TRBD1 (5 bases). The CDR3 loop spans 15 amino acids. Trimming shortened V by 1 base and J by 1 base, and 11 bases separated the two germline ends. Germline V gives CDR1 DFQATT, CDR2 SNEGSKA (reference sequence).

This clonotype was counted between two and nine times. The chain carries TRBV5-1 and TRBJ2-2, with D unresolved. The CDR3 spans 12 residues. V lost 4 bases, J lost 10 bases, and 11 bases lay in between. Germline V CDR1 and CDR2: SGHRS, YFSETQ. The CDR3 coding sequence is TGCGCCAGCAGCGTCGGCGCTGTGGAGCTGTTTTTT. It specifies CASSVGAVELFF.

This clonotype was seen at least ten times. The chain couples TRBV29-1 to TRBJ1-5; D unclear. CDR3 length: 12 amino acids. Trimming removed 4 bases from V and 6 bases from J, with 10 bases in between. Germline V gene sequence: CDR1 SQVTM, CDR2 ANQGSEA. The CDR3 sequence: CSVGQTGQPQHF. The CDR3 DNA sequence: TGCAGCGTTGGGCAAACCGGTCAGCCCCAGCATTTT.

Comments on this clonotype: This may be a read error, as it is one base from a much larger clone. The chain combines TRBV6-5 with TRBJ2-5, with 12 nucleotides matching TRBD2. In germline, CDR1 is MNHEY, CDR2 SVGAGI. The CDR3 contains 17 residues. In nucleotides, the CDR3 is TGTGCCAGCAGTTACTTGTATAGACTAGCGGGAGAAGAGACCCTGTACTTC. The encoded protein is CASSYLYRLAGEETLYF.

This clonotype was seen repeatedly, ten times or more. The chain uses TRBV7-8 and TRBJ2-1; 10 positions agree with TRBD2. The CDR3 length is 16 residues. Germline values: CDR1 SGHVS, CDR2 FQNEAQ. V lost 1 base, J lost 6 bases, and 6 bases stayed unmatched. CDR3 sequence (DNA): TGTGCCAGCAGCTTAGAAGCGGGGGGGCTGGGCAATGAGCAGTTCTTC. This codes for CASSLEAGGLGNEQFF.

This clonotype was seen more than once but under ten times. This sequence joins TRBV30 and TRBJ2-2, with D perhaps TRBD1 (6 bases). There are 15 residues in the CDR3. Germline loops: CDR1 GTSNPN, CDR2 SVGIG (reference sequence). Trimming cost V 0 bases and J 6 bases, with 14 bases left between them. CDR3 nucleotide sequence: TGTGCCTGGAGTGTAGGGGCAGGGGTCCCCGGGGAGCTGTTTTTT. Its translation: CAWSVGAGVPGELFF.

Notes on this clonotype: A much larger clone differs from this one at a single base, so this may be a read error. The CDR3 DNA reads TGCGCCAGCAGTGACTCCACAGGGCTATGGCGCAATGAGCGGTTCTTC. Translated, it gives CASSDSTGLWRNERFF. V gene TRBV10-1 combines with J gene TRBJ2-1, with TRBD1 as a possible D gene (6 bases). The CDR3 sequence is 16 residues long. Germline V gene lookup returns CDR1 WNHNN and CDR2 SYGVQD (reference sequence).

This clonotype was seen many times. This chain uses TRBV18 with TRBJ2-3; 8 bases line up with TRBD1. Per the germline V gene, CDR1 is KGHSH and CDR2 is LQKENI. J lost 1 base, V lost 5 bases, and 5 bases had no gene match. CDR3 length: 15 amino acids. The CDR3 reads CASSASGQGTDTQYF. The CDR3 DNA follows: TGTGCCAGCTCAGCCTCGGGACAGGGCACAGATACGCAGTATTTT.

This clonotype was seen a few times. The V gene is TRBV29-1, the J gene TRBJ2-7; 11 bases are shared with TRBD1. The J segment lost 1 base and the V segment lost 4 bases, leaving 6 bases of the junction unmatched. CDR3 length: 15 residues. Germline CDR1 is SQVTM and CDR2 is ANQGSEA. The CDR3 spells CSVAKGTGGSYEQYF. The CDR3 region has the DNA TGCAGCGTTGCAAAAGGGACAGGGGGTTCCTACGAGCAGTACTTC.

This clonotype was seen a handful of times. Here the CDR3 reads CASRDRDYYEQYF. The CDR3 DNA is TGTGCCAGCAGAGATCGTGACTACTACGAGCAGTACTTC. The genes are TRBV6-1 and TRBJ2-7, with D possibly being TRBD2 (5 bases). This CDR3 contains 13 residues. The V gene lost 6 bases and the J gene lost 3 bases, with 12 bases spanning the gap. Germline V gene data show CDR1 as MNHNS and CDR2 as SASEGT.